A single sample gave rise to the 26 T cell receptor beta chains below, sequenced in a study of CD8+ T cells in alopecia areata. Treatment meaning: oral pan-JAK inhibitor, 5-10 mg twice daily. Extraction and reverse transcription of RNA yielded cDNA as the sequencing template. TCRdb keeps only in-frame clones here, not all; method: immunoSEQ multiplex PCR. The sample has 150,000 to 200,000 clones, roughly 65% seen once. Sequenced here: CD4+ T cells sorted from blood, sampled at week 4, from a patient treated with tofacitinib. These receptors were collected from a human donor with alopecia areata.

V and J are TRBV10-3 and TRBJ1-2; D perhaps matches TRBD1 (5 bases). The CDR3 consists of 15 residues. Germline values: CDR1 ENHRY, CDR2 SYGVKD. Trimming stripped 6 bases from V and 4 bases from J, with 18 bases between. The CDR3 coding sequence is TGTGCCATCAGAGCGACAGATCCCGAGGGCTATGGCTACACCTTC. Amino acid sequence: CAIRATDPEGYGYTF.

The rearrangement uses TRBV6-5 and TRBJ2-4; D is perhaps TRBD2 (6 bases). The germline V gene has CDR1 MNHEY and CDR2 SVGAGI. CDR3 size: 15 residues. V was clipped by 4 bases and J by 0 bases, with 10 bases between them. The CDR3 spells CASSFGGAAKNIQYF. The CDR3 coding sequence is TGTGCCAGCAGTTTTGGCGGGGCAGCCAAAAACATTCAGTACTTC.

This rearrangement joins TRBV5-6 to TRBJ1-1; D is unresolved. Trimming cost V 0 bases and J 4 bases, with 7 bases left between them. This CDR3 contains 13 residues. Germline CDR1 SGHDT, CDR2 YYEEEE. In DNA form, the CDR3 reads TGTGCCAGCAGCTTGGAGACTGTCACTGAAGCTTTCTTT. This gives the protein CASSLETVTEAFF.

The genes are TRBV4-1 and TRBJ2-1, with TRBD1 matching over 9 bases. The CDR3 is 15 amino acids. Trimming took 6 bases from V and 6 from J; bases not matched to a gene: 9. Germline CDR1 reads MGHRA; CDR2 reads YSYEKL. CDR3 loop: CASRPTGGRGNEQFF. In DNA, the CDR3 is TGCGCCAGCAGACCCACAGGGGGCCGGGGCAATGAGCAGTTCTTC.

This clone is a singleton in its sample. V is TRBV6-1 and J is TRBJ1-2; no firm D call. CDR3 length: 12 residues. Germline loops: CDR1 MNHNS, CDR2 SASEGT. With 3 bases removed from V and 4 bases from J, the gap between germline ends came to 6 bases. The CDR3 loop reads CASSDRPYGYTF. For the CDR3, the DNA is TGTGCCAGCAGTGACAGGCCCTATGGCTACACCTTC.

This chain connects TRBV6-5 to TRBJ2-3, with D possibly TRBD1 on 6 matching bases. Trimming took off 6 bases at V and 2 bases at J, with 15 bases between the two ends. The CDR3 length is 15 residues. Per the germline V gene, CDR1 is MNHEY and CDR2 is SVGAGI. CDR3 coding DNA: TGTGCCAGCAGAGACAGGACTTCGCACACAGATACGCAGTATTTT. Its protein product is CASRDRTSHTDTQYF.

V usage is TRBV4-3 and J usage is TRBJ2-7; 11 nucleotides agree with TRBD1. Germline assignment: CDR1 LGHNA and CDR2 YSLEER. The CDR3 has 15 residues. Trimming removed 1 base from V and 5 bases from J; junction bases left unmatched: 4. The CDR3 coding sequence is TGCGCCAGCAGCCAAGTGGGACAGGGGGACGACGAGCAGTACTTC. It translates to CASSQVGQGDDEQYF.

CDR3 in amino acids: CASSPTGLRGHGYTF. The DNA of the CDR3 is TGTGCCAGCTCACCAACGGGACTCAGGGGGCATGGCTACACCTTC. The chain has TRBV18 and TRBJ1-2; 8 nucleotides line up with TRBD1. The CDR3 totals 15 residues. Trimming cost V 2 bases and J 6 bases; bases outside gene matches: 8. Germline V gives CDR1 KGHSH, CDR2 LQKENI.

This chain joins TRBV13 and TRBJ2-1, with TRBD1 matching over 7 bases. V trimming: 5 bases; J trimming: 4 bases; junction bases outside the gene matches: 5. Per the germline V gene, CDR1 is PRHDT and CDR2 is FYEKMQ (reference sequence). This CDR3 is 14 amino acids long. The CDR3, as DNA: TGTGCCAGCAGCCAGGGGACAGATTACAATGAGCAGTTCTTC. Residues: CASSQGTDYNEQFF.

This clone was counted between two and nine times. This chain connects TRBV29-1 to TRBJ1-2; 9 bases fit TRBD1. Trimming cost V 0 bases and J 3 bases; bases outside gene matches: 2. There are 14 residues in the CDR3. Germline assignment: CDR1 SQVTM and CDR2 ANQGSEA. As DNA, the CDR3 is TGCAGCGTTGAAGAGGGACAGGGATACTATGGCTACACCTTC. As protein: CSVEEGQGYYGYTF.

Comments on this clone: Additional DNA sequences in this sample encode the identical CDR3. V gene TRBV29-1 combines with J gene TRBJ2-7; tentative D call: TRBD1 (6 bases). Germline V gives CDR1 SQVTM, CDR2 ANQGSEA. This CDR3 spans 12 amino acids. The ends were cut back, 7 bases at V and 4 bases at J, with 14 bases in the middle. CDR3 region: CSALTGPYEQYF. CDR3 in DNA: TGCAGCGCTCTGACAGGACCTTACGAGCAGTACTTC.

The chain combines TRBV30 with TRBJ2-2; D is uncertain. Trimming stripped 5 bases from V and 3 bases from J, with 10 bases between. The CDR3 spans 13 residues. In germline, CDR1 is GTSNPN, CDR2 SVGIG (reference sequence). CDR3 protein: CAWDVRDTGELFF. In DNA form, the CDR3 reads TGTGCCTGGGACGTTCGCGACACCGGGGAGCTGTTTTTT.

This sequence joins TRBV30 and TRBJ1-5; D remains ambiguous. The CDR3 has 13 residues. V lost 0 bases to trimming and J lost 5 bases, with 8 bases between them. Germline CDR1 GTSNPN, CDR2 SVGIG (reference sequence). CDR3 in amino acids: CAWSVLRDQPQHF. The CDR3 bases are TGTGCCTGGAGTGTACTAAGGGATCAGCCCCAGCATTTT.

J is TRBJ1-2 and V is TRBV10-3; weak D call: TRBD1 (6 bases). CDR1 and CDR2 (germline): ENHRY, SYGVKD. The CDR3 totals 12 residues. V was cut by 3 bases and J by 8 bases, with 10 bases left in between. CDR3 residues: CAISEGGVGYTF. Written as DNA, the CDR3 is TGTGCCATCAGTGAAGGGGGGGTCGGCTACACCTTC.

The CDR3, as DNA: TGCAGCGGTTGGGGACAGGGAAAGACCCAGTACTTC. This gives the protein CSGWGQGKTQYF. This chain uses TRBV29-1 with TRBJ2-5; 9 nucleotides align to TRBD1. Germline loops: CDR1 SQVTM, CDR2 ANQGSEA. Trimming cost V 7 bases and J 6 bases; bases outside gene matches: 6. The CDR3 has 12 residues.

The rearrangement links TRBV27 to TRBJ1-5, with D hard to call. V lost 4 bases and J 1 base, leaving 8 bases between the germline ends. CDR3 size: 14 residues. CDR1 is MNHEY, CDR2 SMNVEV, per germline (reference sequence). The CDR3 DNA follows: TGTGCCAGCAGTTCATTATTCAGCAATCAGCCCCAGCATTTT. It is translated as CASSSLFSNQPQHF.

This clone turned up a few times. This sequence joins TRBV10-3 and TRBJ2-2; tentative D call: TRBD2 (6 bases). The CDR3 has 14 amino acids. V was clipped by 10 bases and J by 1 base, with 13 bases between them. Germline CDR1 is ENHRY and CDR2 is SYGVKD. CDR3 nucleotide sequence: TGTGCCACGGAGGGGCAACAGAACACCGGGGAGCTGTTTTTT. This codes for CATEGQQNTGELFF.

This clone was detected once. V usage is TRBV25-1 and J usage is TRBJ2-7; D gene uncertain. Germline V gene sequence: CDR1 MGHDK, CDR2 SYGVNS. The CDR3 contains 11 residues. Between the trimmed V and J ends, which lost 5 bases and 9 bases, there was a span of 11 bases. Here the CDR3 DNA reads TGTGCCAGCAGTCAAGAGGCACTGCAGTACTTC. Translation gives CASSQEALQYF.

This clone was seen only a few times. This chain links TRBV29-1 with TRBJ2-1; the match to TRBD1 covers 9 bases. Germline V CDR1 and CDR2: SQVTM, ANQGSEA. V was pared by 8 bases and J by 8 bases, with 13 bases of the junction left unmatched. This CDR3 region has 14 residues. CDR3 nucleotide sequence: TGCAGCAGCCAACGGGACAGGGAGTTGGATGAGCAGTTCTTC. Translating it yields CSSQRDRELDEQFF.

The chain carries TRBV30 and TRBJ1-2; tentatively, D is TRBD1 (5 bases). CDR1 and CDR2 (germline): GTSNPN, SVGIG (reference sequence). V lost 3 bases, J lost 5 bases, and 22 bases lay in between. The CDR3 is 16 amino acids. CDR3: CAWSGVWGRSFYGYTF. The CDR3 DNA follows: TGTGCCTGGAGCGGGGTCTGGGGACGTTCCTTTTATGGCTACACCTTC. The full variable domain, completed using reference TRBV30 and TRBJ1-2, is SQTIHQWPATLVQPVGSPLSLECTVEGTSNPNLYWYRQAAGRGLQLLFYSVGIGQISSEVPQNLSASRPQDRQFILSSKKLLLSDSGFYLCAWSGVWGRSFYGYTFGSGTRLTVV.

J is TRBJ1-5 and V is TRBV2, with D unclear. CDR3 size: 14 residues. V lost 2 bases to trimming and J lost 2 bases, with 7 bases between them. Looked up from germline, CDR1 is SNHLY and CDR2 is FYNNEI. The CDR3 sequence is CASSESRGNQPQHF. Written as DNA, the CDR3 is TGTGCCAGCAGTGAAAGCAGAGGCAATCAGCCCCAGCATTTT.

This chain connects TRBV30 to TRBJ1-2, with 7 bases aligning to TRBD1. Germline CDR1 GTSNPN, CDR2 SVGIG (reference sequence). The CDR3 contains 15 residues. V shed 2 bases, J shed 4 bases, and the junction held 10 bases outside the gene matches. In nucleotides, the CDR3 is TGTGCCTGGAGTATAGGGGGCCAAGCTCCCTATGGCTACACCTTC. Protein: CAWSIGGQAPYGYTF. Together with reference TRBV30 and TRBJ1-2, the CDR3 gives the full variable domain: SQTIHQWPATLVQPVGSPLSLECTVEGTSNPNLYWYRQAAGRGLQLLFYSVGIGQISSEVPQNLSASRPQDRQFILSSKKLLLSDSGFYLCAWSIGGQAPYGYTFGSGTRLTVV.

V usage is TRBV27 and J usage is TRBJ2-1; D is ambiguous. Germline CDR1 reads MNHEY; CDR2 reads SMNVEV (reference sequence). The CDR3 contains 13 residues. Trimming shortened V by 6 bases and J by 4 bases, and 10 bases separated the two germline ends. The CDR3 reads CASSSSPYNEQFF. Written as DNA, the CDR3 is TGTGCCAGCAGCTCCTCGCCGTACAATGAGCAGTTCTTC.

This clone was recorded once. The CDR3 DNA sequence: TGTGCGAGACAGGAGAGCTCTGGAAACACCATATATTTT. Amino acids: CARQESSGNTIYF. The chain uses TRBV30 and TRBJ1-3; D may be TRBD1 (6 bases). From germline, CDR1 is GTSNPN and CDR2 SVGIG (reference sequence). This CDR3 spans 13 amino acids.

In its sample, this clone was seen once. The genes are TRBV7-2 and TRBJ2-3; D not resolved. Deletions cut 6 bases from V and 6 bases from J, with 7 bases between. Germline CDR1 is SGHTA and CDR2 is FQGNSA. This CDR3 spans 11 amino acids. CDR3 region: CASRSRDTQYF. CDR3 bases: TGTGCCAGCAGATCGAGGGATACGCAGTATTTT.

The rearrangement links TRBV30 to TRBJ1-4; D unclear. V was clipped by 3 bases and J by 7 bases, with 9 bases between them. Germline values: CDR1 GTSNPN, CDR2 SVGIG (reference sequence). This CDR3 spans 12 amino acids. CDR3 region: CAWRGGGEKLFF. The DNA of the CDR3 is TGTGCCTGGAGGGGCGGTGGTGAAAAACTGTTTTTT.